This T cell receptor (beta chain) appears in the sequencing data of a study of T cells after yellow fever vaccination. Overall study findings and caveats: Detected again after the booster were most primary-vaccination clones, at approximately 95% CD4 and 80% to 90% CD8. Weaker overall was a secondary response that nonetheless peaked faster, on day 5 versus 15. Just a small share of clonotypes turned up in the CD4 compartment as well as the CD8 compartment.

CDR1 and CDR2 (germline): SGHRS, YFSETQ. The CDR3 runs 12 residues. V lost 2 bases to trimming and J lost 8 bases, with 8 bases between them. In TCRdb, the 5' RACE reads were re-called with MiXCR into one record per CDR3 protein. Here the sample spans about 69,000 distinct CDR3 sequences, 5% to 6.5% being singletons. This clonotype was seen ten or more times. Its target is unknown. The starting material was CD4+ T cells sorted from PBMCs, obtained approximately 15 days after the first yellow fever vaccination. The receptor comes from a man aged 18 to 29 who received the YFV17D yellow fever vaccine. The chain recombines TRBV5-1 with TRBJ2-1; D may be TRBD1 (6 bases). The CDR3 is CASSLQGDEQFF. CDR3 nucleotide sequence: TGCGCCAGCAGCTTACAGGGCGATGAGCAGTTCTTC.